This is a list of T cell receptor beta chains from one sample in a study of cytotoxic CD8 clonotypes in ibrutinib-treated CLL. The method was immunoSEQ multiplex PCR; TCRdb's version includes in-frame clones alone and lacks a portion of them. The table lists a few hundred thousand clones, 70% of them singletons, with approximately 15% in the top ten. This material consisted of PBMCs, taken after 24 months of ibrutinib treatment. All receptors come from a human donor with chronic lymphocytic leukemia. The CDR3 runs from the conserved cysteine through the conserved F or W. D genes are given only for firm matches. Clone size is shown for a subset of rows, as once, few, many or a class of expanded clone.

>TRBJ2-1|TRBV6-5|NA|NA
CASSYTGYLTPNEQFF
TGTGCCAGCAGTTACACGGGATACTTGACGCCCAATGAGCAGTTCTTC
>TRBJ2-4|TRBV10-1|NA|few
CASSESSTRGNIQYF
TGCGCCAGCAGTGAGTCGTCGACAAGAGGGAACATTCAGTACTTC
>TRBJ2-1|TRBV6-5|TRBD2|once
CASRLLAGRRNGQFF
TGTGCCAGCAGACTACTAGCGGGCCGACGTAACGGGCAGTTCTTC
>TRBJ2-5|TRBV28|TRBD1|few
CACRTGERQTQYF
TGTGCCTGTCGGACAGGGGAGAGGCAGACCCAGTACTTC
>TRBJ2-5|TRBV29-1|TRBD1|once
CSVEGQGLGETQYF
TGCAGCGTTGAGGGACAGGGGTTAGGAGAGACCCAGTACTTC
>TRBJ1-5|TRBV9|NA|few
CASSVSGAGQPQHF
TGTGCCAGCAGCGTCTCAGGGGCGGGACAGCCCCAGCATTTT
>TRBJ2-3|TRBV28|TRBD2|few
CASSLWTSGESTDTQYF
TGTGCCAGCAGTTTGTGGACTAGCGGGGAAAGCACAGATACGCAGTATTTT
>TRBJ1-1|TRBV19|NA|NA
CASSPGQGTEAFF
TGTGCCAGTAGCCCGGGGCAGGGGACTGAAGCTTTCTTT
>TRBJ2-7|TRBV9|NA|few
CASSPQALVAHEQYF
TGTGCCAGCAGCCCCCAAGCCCTAGTGGCTCACGAGCAGTACTTC
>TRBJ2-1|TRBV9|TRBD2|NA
CASSVVAGDYNEQFF
TGTGCCAGCAGCGTAGTAGCGGGAGACTACAATGAGCAGTTCTTC
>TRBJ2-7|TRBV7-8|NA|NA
CASSFLVSNYEQYF
TGTGCCAGCAGCTTTTTAGTTAGTAACTACGAGCAGTACTTC
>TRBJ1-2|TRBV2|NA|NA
CASSEGGSYGYTF
TGTGCCAGCAGTGAAGGGGGAAGCTATGGCTACACCTTC
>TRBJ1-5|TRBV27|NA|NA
CASSHRAGQPQHF
TGTGCCAGCAGTCACAGGGCTGGCCAGCCCCAGCATTTT
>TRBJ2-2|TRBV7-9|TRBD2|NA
CASSPGLNTGELFF
TGTGCCAGCAGCCCGGGACTAAACACCGGGGAGCTGTTTTTT
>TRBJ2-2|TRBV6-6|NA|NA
CASSYTGLGGELFF
TGTGCCAGCAGTTACACAGGCCTCGGCGGGGAGCTGTTTTTT
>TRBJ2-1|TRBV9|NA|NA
CASSDRLEQFF
TGTGCCAGCAGCGACCGCCTTGAGCAGTTCTTC
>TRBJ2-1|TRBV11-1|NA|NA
CASSREAGSALSSYNEQFF
TGTGCCAGCAGCAGAGAGGCTGGTAGCGCTTTGAGCTCCTACAATGAGCAGTTCTTC
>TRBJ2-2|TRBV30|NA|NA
CAWSATDTGELFF
TGTGCCTGGAGTGCGACAGACACCGGGGAGCTGTTTTTT
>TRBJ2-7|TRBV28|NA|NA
CASTSRARYEQYF
TGTGCCAGCACCTCGCGGGCCAGGTACGAGCAGTACTTC
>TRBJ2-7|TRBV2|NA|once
CASRPPSYEQYF
TGTGCCAGCAGGCCTCCCTCCTACGAGCAGTACTTC
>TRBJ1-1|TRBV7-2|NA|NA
CASSSRAVNTEAFF
TGTGCCAGCAGCTCTAGAGCGGTGAACACTGAAGCTTTCTTT
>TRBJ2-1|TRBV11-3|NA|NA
CASSFYAPYNEQFF
TGTGCCAGCAGCTTCTACGCACCGTACAATGAGCAGTTCTTC
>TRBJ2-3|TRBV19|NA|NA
CASSIRGDTQYF
TGTGCCAGTAGTATACGGGGGGATACGCAGTATTTT
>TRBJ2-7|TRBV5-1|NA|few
CASSLAVEAYEQYF
TGCGCCAGCAGCTTGGCAGTGGAGGCCTACGAGCAGTACTTC
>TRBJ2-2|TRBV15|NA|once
CATSRVSRAGELFF
TGTGCCACCAGCAGAGTTTCCCGGGCCGGGGAGCTGTTTTTT
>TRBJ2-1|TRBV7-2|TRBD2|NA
CASSLVSGSNNEQFF
TGTGCCAGCAGCTTAGTTAGCGGGAGTAACAATGAGCAGTTCTTC
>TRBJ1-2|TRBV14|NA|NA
CASSRSEGSALGYTF
TGTGCCAGCAGCCGTAGCGAGGGATCCGCCTTGGGCTACACCTTC
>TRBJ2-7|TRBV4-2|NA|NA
CASSQDPHPYEQYF
TGTGCCAGCAGCCAAGACCCCCACCCCTACGAGCAGTACTTC
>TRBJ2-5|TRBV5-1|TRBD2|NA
CASSLALREGNGETQYF
TGCGCCAGCAGCTTGGCCCTACGGGAGGGGAATGGAGAGACCCAGTACTTC
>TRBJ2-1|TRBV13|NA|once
CASRETAPTGEQFF
TGTGCCAGCAGAGAGACAGCTCCGACGGGTGAGCAGTTCTTC
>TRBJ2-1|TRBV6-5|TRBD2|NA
CASSTTSGRANEQFF
TGTGCCAGCAGTACTACTAGCGGGAGGGCCAATGAGCAGTTCTTC
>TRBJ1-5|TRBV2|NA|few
CASSERSVNQPQHF
TGTGCCAGCAGTGAAAGGTCCGTCAATCAGCCCCAGCATTTT
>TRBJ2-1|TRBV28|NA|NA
CASILTGHTEQFF
TGTGCCAGCATCCTGACAGGTCACACTGAGCAGTTCTTC
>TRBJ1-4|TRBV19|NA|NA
CASLGGASEKLFF
TGTGCCAGCTTGGGTGGGGCGTCAGAAAAACTGTTTTTT
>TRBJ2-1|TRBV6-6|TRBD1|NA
CASSQTGLKEQFF
TGTGCCAGCAGTCAGACAGGGCTCAAGGAGCAGTTCTTC
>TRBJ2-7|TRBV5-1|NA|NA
CASSLSNYEQYF
TGCGCCAGCAGCTTGTCGAACTACGAGCAGTACTTC
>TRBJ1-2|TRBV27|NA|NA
CASSLYPTGGNYGYTF
TGTGCCAGCAGTTTATACCCCACGGGAGGGAACTATGGCTACACCTTC
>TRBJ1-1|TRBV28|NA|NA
CASSDGGQNTEAFF
TGTGCCAGCAGCGACGGGGGCCAGAACACTGAAGCTTTCTTT
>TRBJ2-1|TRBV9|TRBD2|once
CASSAELAVYNEQFF
TGTGCCAGCAGCGCTGAGCTAGCGGTGTACAATGAGCAGTTCTTC
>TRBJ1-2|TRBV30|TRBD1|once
CAWIGQGKGGYTF
TGTGCCTGGATCGGACAGGGGAAGGGTGGCTACACCTTC
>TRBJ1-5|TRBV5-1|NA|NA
CASSFTSGSNQPQHF
TGCGCCAGCAGCTTCACTTCAGGGAGCAATCAGCCCCAGCATTTT
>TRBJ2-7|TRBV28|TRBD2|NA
CASRERDYSYEQYF
TGTGCCAGCAGAGAGCGGGACTACTCCTACGAGCAGTACTTC
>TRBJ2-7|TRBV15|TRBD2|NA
CATSRGTSGISYEQYF
TGTGCCACCAGCAGAGGGACTAGCGGGATCTCCTACGAGCAGTACTTC
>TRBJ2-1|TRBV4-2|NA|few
CASSQDGRGNNEQFF
TGTGCCAGCAGCCAAGATGGTCGGGGAAACAATGAGCAGTTCTTC
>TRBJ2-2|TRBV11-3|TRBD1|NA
CASSLDREDDGELFF
TGTGCCAGCAGCTTGGACAGGGAAGACGACGGGGAGCTGTTTTTT
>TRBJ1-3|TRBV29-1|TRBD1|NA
CSVRGQGGNTIYF
TGCAGCGTCCGCGGACAGGGGGGAAACACCATATATTTT
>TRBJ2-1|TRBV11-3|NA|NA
CASSLDEDSRYNEQFF
TGTGCCAGCAGCTTAGATGAGGATAGTCGCTACAATGAGCAGTTCTTC
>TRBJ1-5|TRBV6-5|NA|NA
CASSSSGVGQPQHF
TGTGCCAGCAGTTCCAGCGGGGTCGGTCAGCCCCAGCATTTT
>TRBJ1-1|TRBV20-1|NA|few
CSAQRASEAFF
TGCAGTGCTCAGAGGGCTTCAGAAGCTTTCTTT
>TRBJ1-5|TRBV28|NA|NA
CANQPQAGQPQHF
TGTGCCAATCAACCCCAGGCGGGCCAGCCCCAGCATTTT
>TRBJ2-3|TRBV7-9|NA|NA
CASSLPSTDTQYF
TGTGCCAGCAGCTTACCTTCGACAGATACGCAGTATTTT
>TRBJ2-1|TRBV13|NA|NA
CASGTQNNEQFF
TGTGCCAGCGGGACTCAAAACAATGAGCAGTTCTTC
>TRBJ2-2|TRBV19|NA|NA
CASSIGGASGELFF
TGTGCCAGTAGTATAGGTGGGGCTAGCGGGGAGCTGTTTTTT
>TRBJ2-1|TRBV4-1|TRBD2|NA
CASSQDGTSGYNEQFF
TGCGCCAGCAGCCAAGATGGGACTAGCGGTTACAATGAGCAGTTCTTC
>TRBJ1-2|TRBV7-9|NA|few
CASSPFWEGRGYTF
TGTGCCAGCAGCCCATTTTGGGAGGGTCGTGGCTACACCTTC
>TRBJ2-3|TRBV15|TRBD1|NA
CATSRNPGTGSDTQYF
TGTGCCACCAGCAGAAACCCCGGGACAGGGTCAGATACGCAGTATTTT
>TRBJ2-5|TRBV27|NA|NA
CASSLFSQETQYF
TGTGCCAGCAGTTTATTCTCCCAAGAGACCCAGTACTTC
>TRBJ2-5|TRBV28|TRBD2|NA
CASSLPLAGFQETQYF
TGTGCCAGCAGTTTACCCCTAGCGGGATTCCAAGAGACCCAGTACTTC
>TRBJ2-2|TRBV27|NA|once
CASSHRNTGELFF
TGTGCCAGCAGTCACAGGAACACCGGGGAGCTGTTTTTT
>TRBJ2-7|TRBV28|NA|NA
CASRSLLGPGGF
TGTGCCAGCAGAAGTCTATTGGGACCCGGGGGATTC